This T cell receptor beta chain stems from a study of shared clonotypes between healthy human individuals. The table came from immunoSEQ multiplex PCR; TCRdb's copy has only in-frame clones and leaves some out. The sample consists of 1.6 million or so clones, approximately 98.5% of them appearing once. Source material: naive CD4+ T cells sorted from blood. Subset denoted: CD45RA+ positively selected. This sequence originates from a young man in good health.

DNA of the CDR3: TGTGCCAGCAGCCCCTGGATCGGAAACACCATATATTTT. Its translation: CASSPWIGNTIYF. This chain joins TRBV13 and TRBJ1-3, with D hard to call. The V and J ends lost 5 bases and 4 bases respectively, with 9 bases between them. The CDR3 consists of 13 residues. Germline V gene sequence: CDR1 PRHDT, CDR2 FYEKMQ (reference sequence).